These 22 T cell receptor beta chains came from one sample sequenced in a study of identical twins. One entry per CDR3 protein, called by TCRdb with MiXCR from the 5' RACE reads. The data contain about 200,000 distinct CDR3 sequences, about 11% of them seen just once; the ten biggest clones take up more than 8%. Specimen: memory T cells sorted from blood. These receptors were obtained from a man aged 50-59 years in good health.

This sequence joins TRBV7-2 and TRBJ2-5; TRBD2 aligns across 8 bases. The V and J ends lost 5 bases and 5 bases, in that order; junction bases with no gene match: 7. The CDR3 spans 14 residues. Germline-derived CDR1 and CDR2 are SGHTA and FQGNSA. DNA for the CDR3: TGTGCCAGCAGCGCCCCCCCGGGGGGGGAGACCCAGTACTTC. Translation: CASSAPPGGETQYF. Filled out from reference TRBV7-2 and TRBJ2-5, the complete variable domain reads GAGVSQSPSNKVTEKGKDVELRCDPISGHTALYWYRQSLGQGLEFLIYFQGNSAPDKSGLPSDRFSAERTGGSVSTLTIQRTQQEDSAVYLCASSAPPGGETQYFGPGTRLLVL.

The chain employs TRBV9 and TRBJ1-2; TRBD1 is a possible D gene (5 bases). The germline V gene has CDR1 SGDLS and CDR2 YYNGEE. The V gene lost 0 bases and the J gene lost 4 bases, with 13 bases spanning the gap. The CDR3 consists of 15 residues. This CDR3 is CASSVDGGGVYGYTF. The DNA for the CDR3 is TGTGCCAGCAGCGTAGATGGCGGGGGAGTCTATGGCTACACCTTC. Variable domain in full (rest from reference TRBV9 and TRBJ1-2): DSGVTQTPKHLITATGQRVTLRCSPRSGDLSVYWYQQSLDQGLQFLIQYYNGEERAKGNILERFSAQQFPDLHSELNLSSLELGDSALYFCASSVDGGGVYGYTFGSGTRLTVV.

This clonotype was observed at least ten times. This chain uses TRBV27 with TRBJ1-3; no clear D. CDR3 length: 13 amino acids. V gave up 6 bases and J gave up 9 bases, with 15 bases separating them. Per germline, CDR1 MNHEY and CDR2 SMNVEV (reference sequence). Written as DNA, the CDR3 is TGTGCCAGCAGCTCCCGTTGGGCGGGCACCATATATTTT. Translating gives CASSSRWAGTIYF.

The chain is built from TRBV14 and TRBJ2-1, with 7 bases aligning to TRBD2. CDR3 length: 15 amino acids. Germline CDR1 SGHDN, CDR2 FVKESK. Trimming removed 2 bases from V and 9 bases from J; junction bases left unmatched: 10. CDR3 bases: TGTGCCAGCAGCCAATTTCGCGGGAGCTATCCTGAGCAGTTCTTC. It codes for CASSQFRGSYPEQFF.

This clonotype showed up just a few times. The genes are TRBV7-9 and TRBJ2-7; tentatively, D is TRBD1 (5 bases). The CDR3 loop spans 16 amino acids. Germline V gene lookup returns CDR1 SEHNR and CDR2 FQNEAQ (reference sequence). V lost 2 bases and J 5 bases, leaving 19 bases between the germline ends. CDR3 DNA: TGTGCCAGCAGCTTACCTCGAGCCTCAGGCAGGGACGAGCAGTACTTC. Amino acid sequence: CASSLPRASGRDEQYF.

The rearrangement joins TRBV12-3 or TRBV12-4 to TRBJ2-5, with D perhaps matching TRBD1 or TRBD2 (5 bases each). Trimming shortened V by 5 bases and J by 5 bases, and 15 bases separated the two germline ends. The CDR3 totals 14 residues. The DNA of the CDR3 is TGTGCCAGCAGTACGGCCCGGTGGGGGGAGACCCAGTACTTC. Translated: CASSTARWGETQYF.

The CDR3 is CSAREEEANSPLHF. In nucleotides, the CDR3 is TGCAGTGCTAGAGAAGAGGAGGCAAATTCACCCCTCCACTTT. V and J are TRBV20-1 and TRBJ1-6, with D hard to call. Germline values: CDR1 DFQATT, CDR2 SNEGSKA (reference sequence). The CDR3 is 14 amino acids. Trimming pared 0 bases from V and 7 bases from J, leaving 10 bases between.

This clonotype was detected many times. The genes are TRBV14 and TRBJ2-2; maybe TRBD2 (5 bases). The CDR3 has 17 residues. V lost 2 bases and J lost 4, with 17 bases in between. The germline CDR1 and CDR2 sequences are SGHDN and FVKESK. In DNA form, the CDR3 reads TGTGCCAGCAGCCAAAGAGTAGGCGGGCGGAGCACCGGGGAGCTGTTTTTT. Translating it yields CASSQRVGGRSTGELFF.

This sequence joins TRBV4-1 and TRBJ1-1; 7 nucleotides match TRBD1. Trimming took 5 bases from V and 10 from J; bases not matched to a gene: 7. The CDR3 runs to 12 residues. Germline-derived CDR1 and CDR2 are MGHRA and YSYEKL. CDR3: CASSMGDRGAFF. CDR3 coding DNA: TGCGCCAGCAGCATGGGGGACAGAGGAGCTTTCTTT.

In this sample, this clonotype turned up many times. The rearrangement uses TRBV20-1 and TRBJ2-2; no clear D gene. Germline V lookup: CDR1 DFQATT, CDR2 SNEGSKA (reference sequence). The V end lost 0 bases, the J end lost 3 bases, and 11 bases lay between the germline ends. CDR3 length equals 15 residues. CDR3: CSARDFAQYTGELFF. CDR3 bases: TGCAGTGCTAGAGACTTCGCACAGTACACCGGGGAGCTGTTTTTT.

The chain recombines TRBV3-1 with TRBJ1-2; D might be TRBD1 (6 bases). CDR3 length: 12 amino acids. The V gene lost 4 bases and the J gene lost 8 bases, with 11 bases spanning the gap. Germline values: CDR1 LGHDT, CDR2 YNNKEL (reference sequence). The CDR3 loop is CASSPGARGYTF. For the CDR3, the DNA is TGTGCCAGCAGCCCGGGGGCCCGGGGCTACACCTTC. Full variable domain (missing parts from reference TRBV3-1 and TRBJ1-2): DTAVSQTPKYLVTQMGNDKSIKCEQNLGHDTMYWYKQDSKKFLKIMFSYNNKELIINETVPNRFSPKSPDKAHLNLHINSLELGDSAVYFCASSPGARGYTFGSGTRLTVV.

This clonotype was found many times. This sequence joins TRBV5-1 and TRBJ1-1; 10 bases are shared with TRBD1. This CDR3 is built from 18 residues. The germline V gene encodes CDR1 SGHRS and CDR2 YFSETQ. V shed 0 bases and J 1 base; nucleotides not matched to a gene: 9. The DNA of the CDR3 is TGCGCCAGCAGCTTGGAGGTGTGGGACAGGGGAAGGAACACTGAAGCTTTCTTT. It is translated as CASSLEVWDRGRNTEAFF.

This clonotype was observed many times. The V gene is TRBV6-1, the J gene TRBJ1-1; 10 bases agree with TRBD1. The germline V gene encodes CDR1 MNHNS and CDR2 SASEGT. CDR3 length equals 14 residues. The trim removed 7 bases at V and 4 bases at J, leaving 6 bases unmatched. The CDR3 nucleotides read TGTGCCAGCACCAGGACAGGGGGGATCACTGAAGCTTTCTTT. Translating gives CASTRTGGITEAFF.

This clonotype appeared a few times. This chain joins TRBV5-5 and TRBJ1-1; 8 bases are shared with TRBD1. Losses at the gene ends were 2 bases for V and 4 bases for J; bases not matched to a gene: 4. Germline CDR1 reads SGHKS; CDR2 reads YYEKEE (reference sequence). There are 14 residues in the CDR3. In DNA form, the CDR3 reads TGTGCCAGCAGCTTTGGACAGGGTATCACTGAAGCTTTCTTT. This sequence encodes CASSFGQGITEAFF.

This clonotype was recorded many times. The chain employs TRBV27 and TRBJ2-3; the D gene is possibly TRBD2 (7 bases). Trimming took 6 bases from V and 0 from J, leaving 22 bases between them. Germline V gene sequence: CDR1 MNHEY, CDR2 SMNVEV (reference sequence). This CDR3 comprises 18 residues. In nucleotides, the CDR3 is TGTGCCAGCAGGCCCTTTTGGGGGGGCAAGTCTAGCACAGATACGCAGTATTTT. Protein product: CASRPFWGGKSSTDTQYF.

This clonotype was seen more than once but under ten times. This chain links TRBV20-1 with TRBJ2-7; D possibly corresponds to TRBD1 (5 bases). The V gene's germline CDR1 is DFQATT and CDR2 SNEGSKA (reference sequence). Deletions cut 6 bases from V and 7 bases from J, with 22 bases between. The CDR3 is 14 residues long. The CDR3 sequence: CSAKSLAREFEQYF. For the CDR3, the DNA is TGCAGTGCAAAGAGTTTGGCCAGGGAATTTGAGCAGTACTTC.

This clonotype was seen a handful of times. This sequence joins TRBV2 and TRBJ1-1; no definite D call. V dropped 5 bases and J dropped 1 base, with 8 bases sitting between them. The CDR3 loop spans 13 amino acids. Germline V gene data show CDR1 as SNHLY and CDR2 as FYNNEI. The CDR3 protein is CASSRTENTEAFF. Here the CDR3 DNA reads TGTGCCAGCAGTCGGACGGAGAACACTGAAGCTTTCTTT.

In its sample, this clonotype was seen many times. J is TRBJ2-7 and V is TRBV20-1; 8 nucleotides agree with TRBD2. Germline assignment: CDR1 DFQATT and CDR2 SNEGSKA (reference sequence). The CDR3 extends over 14 amino acids. The V gene end was trimmed by 5 bases and the J gene end by 1 base; junction bases not matched to a gene: 7. The CDR3 nucleotides read TGCAGTGCTTACCGGGGCGGGGGGTCCTACGAGCAGTACTTC. Its protein is CSAYRGGGSYEQYF.

The chain carries TRBV5-1 and TRBJ1-2, with TRBD1 identical over 8 bases. Unmatched junction bases numbered 13, after V lost 7 bases and J lost 8 bases. Looked up from germline, CDR1 is SGHRS and CDR2 is YFSETQ. The CDR3 length is 14 residues. The CDR3 spells CASRSTGALGGYTF. DNA for the CDR3: TGCGCCAGCCGATCGACAGGGGCCCTTGGAGGCTACACCTTC.

The chain recombines TRBV29-1 with TRBJ2-7; no firm D call. The CDR3 sequence is 14 residues long. V shed 1 base and J shed 6 bases, with 16 bases lying between them. Germline V gives CDR1 SQVTM, CDR2 ANQGSEA. The CDR3 bases are TGCAGCGTTGAAGGTGGGTGGACCCCCGGCGAGCAGTACTTC. Protein sequence: CSVEGGWTPGEQYF.

This clonotype has at least ten counts. The gene calls are TRBV12-3 or TRBV12-4 and TRBJ1-2; the match to TRBD1 covers 7 bases. The V gene end was trimmed by 6 bases and the J gene end by 7 bases; junction bases not matched to a gene: 8. The CDR3 loop spans 13 amino acids. The CDR3 nucleotides read TGTGCCAGCAGCAGACAGGGAATAAGTGGCTACACCTTC. Encoded protein: CASSRQGISGYTF.

In its sample, this clonotype was seen many times. The genes are TRBV5-4 and TRBJ2-5; 9 positions agree with TRBD2. Germline V gene lookup returns CDR1 SGHNT and CDR2 YYREEE (reference sequence). CDR3 size: 14 residues. The V and J ends lost 0 bases and 5 bases, in that order; junction bases with no gene match: 2. CDR3 residues: CASSLGTSVETQYF. The CDR3 nucleotides are TGTGCCAGCAGCTTGGGGACTAGCGTTGAGACCCAGTACTTC.